This T cell receptor beta chain is from a study of blood T cell repertoires in COVID-19. Study processing details: Amplification of reference gene primers provided the estimated nucleated cell counts. Profiled with immunoSEQ multiplex PCR; TCRdb holds only in-frame clones, not every one. V and J calls and clone size are copied from that table; D and trimming were computed from the DNA. The table lists under 200,000 clones, about 88% of them singletons. Per the germline V gene, CDR1 is SGHTS and CDR2 is YDEGEE. The V segment lost 4 bases and the J segment 7 bases; nucleotides outside the gene matches: 8. The length of the CDR3 is 15 residues. Patients of the Seattle cohort, enrolled during active infection, were followed longitudinally.

Input material: peripheral blood. The sequence derives from a woman between 45 and 65 years old with COVID-19, enrolled during active disease. The genes are TRBV5-8 and TRBJ2-2, with TRBD1 identical over 9 bases. CDR3: CASSKGTGIGGELFF. Written as DNA, the CDR3 is TGTGCCAGCAGCAAGGGGACAGGGATCGGCGGGGAGCTGTTTTTT. Combining the CDR3 with reference TRBV5-8 and TRBJ2-2 gives the whole variable domain EAGVTQSPTHLIKTRGQQATLRCSPISGHTSVYWYQQALGLGLQFLLWYDEGEERNRGNFPPRFSGRQFPNYSSELNVNALELEDSALYLCASSKGTGIGGELFFGEGSRLTVL.